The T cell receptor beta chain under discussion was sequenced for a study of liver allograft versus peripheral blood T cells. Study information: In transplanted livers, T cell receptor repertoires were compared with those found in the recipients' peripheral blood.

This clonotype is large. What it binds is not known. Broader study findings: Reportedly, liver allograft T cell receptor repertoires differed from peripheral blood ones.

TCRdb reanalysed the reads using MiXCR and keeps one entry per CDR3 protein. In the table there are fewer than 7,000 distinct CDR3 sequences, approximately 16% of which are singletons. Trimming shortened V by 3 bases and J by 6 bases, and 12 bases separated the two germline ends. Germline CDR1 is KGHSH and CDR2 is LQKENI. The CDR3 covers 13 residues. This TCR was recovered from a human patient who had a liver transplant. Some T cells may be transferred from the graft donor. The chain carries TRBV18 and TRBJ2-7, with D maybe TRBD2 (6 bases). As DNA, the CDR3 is TGTGCCAGCTCACCCGGGGGTGGGCGCGAGCAGTACTTC. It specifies CASSPGGGREQYF.